Following are 20 T cell receptor beta chains from one sample sequenced in a study of blood T cells in healthy people across ages. For the second PCR, which ran for about 6 to 12 cycles, a sample-barcoded 5' primer and a J-beta primer mix were used. TCRdb analysed the 5' RACE reads with MiXCR anew, one entry per CDR3 protein. The sample yields hundreds of thousands of distinct CDR3 sequences, 30% to 45% seen once. Sequences were obtained from blood. These receptors all stem from a man between 18 and 29 years old in good health.

This clonotype was seen more than once but under ten times. The V gene is TRBV15, the J gene TRBJ2-3, with no clear D. The CDR3 runs to 16 residues. The ends were cut back, 0 bases at V and 0 bases at J, with 10 bases in the middle. Looked up from germline, CDR1 is LNHNV and CDR2 is YYDKDF (reference sequence). The DNA of the CDR3 is TGTGCCACCAGCAGAGACGGAAAACCTAGCACAGATACGCAGTATTTT. It specifies CATSRDGKPSTDTQYF.

The V gene is TRBV18, the J gene TRBJ2-5; either TRBD1 or TRBD2 may supply D (5 bases each). The length of the CDR3 is 15 residues. The V gene's germline CDR1 is KGHSH and CDR2 LQKENI. The V gene lost 3 bases and the J gene lost 0 bases, with 11 bases spanning the gap. CDR3 nucleotide sequence: TGTGCCAGCTCACCTAACGGGGCAGACCAAGAGACCCAGTACTTC. Translating it yields CASSPNGADQETQYF. The whole variable domain, filled in from reference TRBV18 and TRBJ2-5, reads NAGVMQNPRHLVRRRGQEARLRCSPMKGHSHVYWYRQLPEEGLKFMVYLQKENIIDESGMPKERFSAEFPKEGPSILRIQQVVRGDSAAYFCASSPNGADQETQYFGPGTRLLVL.

The CDR3 region has the DNA TGCAGTGCTAGAGATCAAACAAGGGTTGGGACTGAAGCTTTCTTT. This codes for CSARDQTRVGTEAFF. V usage is TRBV20-1 and J usage is TRBJ1-1; D is unresolved. Trimming removed 0 bases at V and 5 bases at J, with 16 bases between. Germline V gene lookup returns CDR1 DFQATT and CDR2 SNEGSKA (reference sequence). This CDR3 is 15 amino acids long.

This clonotype was counted at least ten times. J is TRBJ2-7 and V is TRBV30; 9 bases agree with TRBD1. CDR1 GTSNPN and CDR2 SVGIG come from the germline V gene (reference sequence). The V gene end was trimmed by 5 bases and the J gene end by 3 bases; junction bases not matched to a gene: 8. The CDR3 is 14 residues long. This chain's CDR3 is CAWEGQGYRYEQYF. CDR3 nucleotides: TGTGCCTGGGAGGGACAGGGATATCGCTACGAGCAGTACTTC.

CDR3 bases: TGTGCCAGCAGCTCCTTGGGGGGTAACGAGCAGTACTTC. Its protein is CASSSLGGNEQYF. This sequence joins TRBV3-1 and TRBJ2-7; tentatively, D is TRBD2 (6 bases). In germline, CDR1 is LGHDT, CDR2 YNNKEL (reference sequence). The CDR3 runs 13 residues. V lost 5 bases, J lost 5 bases, and 13 bases lay in between.

Comments on this clonotype: A junction boundary mismatches the germline segment, possibly from a read error. This chain connects TRBV25-1 to TRBJ1-6; no clear D gene. The germline V gene encodes CDR1 MGHDK and CDR2 SYGVNS. This CDR3 is 12 amino acids long. The CDR3 is CASSDQISPPHF. In DNA form, the CDR3 reads TGTGCCAGCAGTGACCAGATTTCACCCCCCCACTTT.

This clonotype is a singleton in its sample. This chain connects TRBV20-1 to TRBJ2-5; the D gene is possibly TRBD1 (5 bases). Germline assignment: CDR1 DFQATT and CDR2 SNEGSKA (reference sequence). The ends were cut back, 3 bases at V and 11 bases at J, with 25 bases in the middle. The CDR3 totals 15 residues. The CDR3 reads CSASLSVGATHGQYF. The CDR3 bases are TGCAGTGCTAGCCTTTCGGTAGGGGCCACCCACGGGCAGTACTTC.

The rearrangement joins TRBV20-1 to TRBJ2-5; 10 bases are a match to TRBD2. The V gene end was trimmed by 1 base and the J gene end by 2 bases; junction bases not matched to a gene: 7. This CDR3 contains 16 residues. The germline gives CDR1 DFQATT, CDR2 SNEGSKA (reference sequence). The DNA of the CDR3 is TGCAGTGCTAGAGGGAGCGGGGGGGGATGGCAAGAGACCCAGTACTTC. It translates to CSARGSGGGWQETQYF.

This clonotype showed up just a few times. The CDR3 sequence is CASSSDRGRVETEAFF. The CDR3, as DNA: TGTGCCAGCAGTTCCGATCGGGGGAGGGTAGAAACTGAAGCTTTCTTT. The chain employs TRBV6-2 or TRBV6-3 and TRBJ1-1; TRBD1 is a possible D gene (5 bases). V lost 4 bases, J lost 5 bases, and 20 bases lay in between. CDR3 size: 16 residues. Germline V CDR1 and CDR2: MNHEY, SVGEGT.

J is TRBJ2-7 and V is TRBV21-1; TRBD2, the table's D call, lacks a check against the DNA. TRBV21-1 is a listed pseudogene. The CDR3 runs 16 residues. The CDR3: CASSNACERPRYEQYF. The CDR3 DNA follows: TGTGCCAGCAGCAACGCGTGTGAGCGGCCCCGCTACGAGCAGTACTTC.

The genes are TRBV24-1 and TRBJ2-3, with 7 nucleotides matching TRBD2. V lost 9 bases to trimming and J lost 2 bases; unmatched junction nucleotides: 1. Germline V gene data show CDR1 as KGHDR and CDR2 as SFDVKD. The CDR3 sequence is 12 residues long. The CDR3: CATGDYTDTQYF. Here the CDR3 DNA reads TGTGCCACCGGGGACTACACAGATACGCAGTATTTT.

The chain couples TRBV4-3 to TRBJ2-2, with no clear D. In germline, CDR1 is LGHNA, CDR2 YSLEER. The CDR3 runs to 16 residues. Trimming cost V 2 bases and J 6 bases, with 16 bases left between them. CDR3 protein: CASSQLGGPLAGELFF. The CDR3 DNA is TGCGCCAGCAGCCAACTGGGCGGACCCCTGGCCGGGGAGCTGTTTTTT.

This chain joins TRBV25-1 and TRBJ2-3; the match to TRBD1 covers 9 bases. V was pared by 2 bases and J by 4 bases, with 4 bases of the junction left unmatched. This CDR3 has 15 residues. CDR1 MGHDK and CDR2 SYGVNS come from the germline V gene. CDR3 DNA sequence: TGTGCCAGCAGTGAACCCACAGGGGGCGCAGATACGCAGTATTTT. It encodes CASSEPTGGADTQYF.

In this sample, this clonotype turned up a few times. This chain uses TRBV5-1 with TRBJ2-3; D uncertain. The CDR3 is 16 residues long. V lost 4 bases, J lost 2 bases, and 17 bases lay in between. Germline CDR1 reads SGHRS; CDR2 reads YFSETQ. This chain's CDR3 is CASSPPDTANTDTQYF. For the CDR3, the DNA is TGCGCCAGCAGCCCCCCCGACACCGCGAACACAGATACGCAGTATTTT.

This clonotype was counted ten times or more. The chain has TRBV6-1 and TRBJ2-1, with 9 bases identical to TRBD1. This CDR3 has 15 amino acids. Trimming removed 3 bases from V and 8 bases from J; junction bases left unmatched: 8. CDR1 is MNHNS and CDR2 is SASEGT in the germline V gene. In nucleotides, the CDR3 is TGTGCCAGCAGTGACCGGGACAGGGATATTCATGAGCAGTTCTTC. It translates to CASSDRDRDIHEQFF.

This clonotype turned up a few times. The V and J genes are TRBV25-1 and TRBJ2-7; 10 nucleotides line up with TRBD1. Germline V lookup: CDR1 MGHDK, CDR2 SYGVNS. There are 17 residues in the CDR3. V lost 3 bases to trimming and J lost 3 bases; unmatched junction nucleotides: 11. DNA for the CDR3: TGTGCCAGCAGTGACTCCCTTTGGGACAGGGGTTTCTACGAGCAGTACTTC. Amino acid sequence: CASSDSLWDRGFYEQYF.

This clonotype was found many times. This rearrangement joins TRBV7-2 to TRBJ2-3, with a weak D call TRBD2 (6 bases). V lost 5 bases to trimming and J lost 5 bases, with 17 bases between them. Looked up from germline, CDR1 is SGHTA and CDR2 is FQGNSA. CDR3 length: 15 amino acids. The CDR3 here is CASSVLALARDTQYF. Written as DNA, the CDR3 is TGTGCCAGCAGCGTTCTTGCACTAGCTAGAGATACGCAGTATTTT. Based on the CDR3 plus reference TRBV7-2 and TRBJ2-3, the full variable domain is GAGVSQSPSNKVTEKGKDVELRCDPISGHTALYWYRQSLGQGLEFLIYFQGNSAPDKSGLPSDRFSAERTGGSVSTLTIQRTQQEDSAVYLCASSVLALARDTQYFGPGTRLTVL.

V gene TRBV6-2 or TRBV6-3 combines with J gene TRBJ2-2, with D maybe TRBD1 (6 bases). V lost 6 bases to trimming and J lost 1 base, with 15 bases between them. CDR1 is MNHEY, CDR2 SVGEGT, per germline. The CDR3 runs to 16 residues. CDR3 DNA: TGTGCCAGCAGAAGCCGACAGGCTGTGAACACCGGGGAGCTGTTTTTT. Translation: CASRSRQAVNTGELFF.

Turning to this clonotype: A read error is possible here, since a much larger clone lies one base away. The chain joins TRBV1 to TRBJ2-4; TRBD2 is the table's D call and was not checked against the DNA. The DNA end favors TRBJ2-7, so the J call may be wrong. TRBV1 is a pseudogene locus. This CDR3 has 12 residues. DNA for the CDR3: TGCACCAGCAGCCAAAAGTCCTACGAGCAGTACTTC. Translation: CTSSQKSYEQYF.

The J gene is TRBJ2-3, the V gene TRBV4-3, with D perhaps matching TRBD2 (6 bases). V lost 3 bases and J lost 6, with 19 bases in between. This CDR3 comprises 16 residues. Germline-derived CDR1 and CDR2 are LGHNA and YSLEER. For the CDR3, the DNA is TGCGCCAGCAGCCAGGTTAGCGGAGCCCGGGGGGATACGCAGTATTTT. The encoded protein is CASSQVSGARGDTQYF.